Below, 17 T cell receptor beta chains from the same sample are listed, as sequenced in a study of identical twins. Using its own MiXCR run on the 5' RACE reads, TCRdb lists one record per CDR3 protein. The data hold nearly 900,000 distinct CDR3 sequences, with 9% to 15% observed a single time. These sequences were also reported in another study, on yellow fever vaccine responses in identical twins.

What was sequenced was PBMCs. Every receptor here comes from a young woman in good health.

The chain carries TRBV7-9 and TRBJ2-1; no firm D call. Germline loops: CDR1 SEHNR, CDR2 FQNEAQ (reference sequence). The V gene lost 5 bases and the J gene lost 8 bases, with 10 bases spanning the gap. This CDR3 region has 12 residues. CDR3 sequence (DNA): TGTGCCAGCAGCCCACCACTGTATGAGCAGTTCTTC. It yields the protein CASSPPLYEQFF.

This clonotype showed up just a few times. This rearrangement joins TRBV5-1 to TRBJ1-2; D unclear. The CDR3 has 13 residues. Trimming stripped 1 base from V and 6 bases from J, with 10 bases between. Germline V gives CDR1 SGHRS, CDR2 YFSETQ. CDR3 sequence: CASSLKADHGYTF. The CDR3 nucleotides read TGCGCCAGCAGCTTGAAGGCAGATCATGGCTACACCTTC.

A few counts support this clonotype. The chain carries TRBV5-1 and TRBJ2-5, with D possibly TRBD2 on 5 matching bases. The CDR3 runs 17 residues. Trimming cost V 0 bases and J 3 bases, with 18 bases left between them. Germline values: CDR1 SGHRS, CDR2 YFSETQ. The CDR3 reads CASSLAGGFITKETQYF. As DNA, the CDR3 is TGCGCCAGCAGCTTGGCAGGCGGGTTTATCACTAAAGAGACCCAGTACTTC.

This chain uses TRBV6-1 with TRBJ1-1; D remains ambiguous. The CDR3 runs to 14 residues. Trimming took off 11 bases at V and 0 bases at J, with 16 bases between the two ends. Germline loops: CDR1 MNHNS, CDR2 SASEGT. CDR3: CAGSRDALNTEAFF. Written as DNA, the CDR3 is TGTGCCGGCTCGAGGGATGCTTTGAACACTGAAGCTTTCTTT.

This clonotype was detected only a few times. V usage is TRBV3-1 and J usage is TRBJ2-1; TRBD2 agrees at 12 bases. CDR3 length: 14 amino acids. Trimming cost V 3 bases and J 16 bases; bases outside gene matches: 10. Germline-derived CDR1 and CDR2 are LGHDT and YNNKEL (reference sequence). The CDR3 sequence is CASSHSSGGAGPFF. The CDR3 DNA is TGTGCCAGCAGCCATTCTAGCGGGGGGGCCGGTCCCTTCTTC.

The chain is built from TRBV2 and TRBJ1-2; D not certain. The CDR3 consists of 13 residues. Germline-derived CDR1 and CDR2 are SNHLY and FYNNEI. Trimming removed 6 bases at V and 1 base at J, with 9 bases between. The CDR3: CASSRENNYGYTF. The CDR3 region has the DNA TGTGCCAGCAGCCGGGAAAATAACTATGGCTACACCTTC.

V gene TRBV12-5 combines with J gene TRBJ2-7, with D unresolved. Trimming pared 2 bases from V and 5 bases from J, leaving 13 bases between. CDR1 and CDR2 from the germline V gene are LGHNT and FRNRAP. The CDR3 runs to 14 residues. CDR3 sequence (DNA): TGTGCTAGTGGTTTGTCCGGGCGTCTGAACGAGCAGTACTTC. Translating gives CASGLSGRLNEQYF.

This clonotype has a handful of counts. The chain joins TRBV12-3 or TRBV12-4 to TRBJ2-6, with D possibly matching TRBD2 (6 bases). The CDR3 is 17 residues long. The germline V and J ends were trimmed by 3 bases and 0 bases, with 12 bases remaining between them. The CDR3 sequence is CASSFLFGSSGANVLTF. CDR3 coding DNA: TGTGCCAGCAGTTTTTTATTCGGGAGCTCTGGGGCCAACGTCCTGACTTTC.

The V gene is TRBV7-6, the J gene TRBJ2-5, with TRBD1 identical over 11 bases. The CDR3 is 16 amino acids. J lost 5 bases, V lost 5 bases, and 10 bases had no gene match. Looked up from germline, CDR1 is SGHVS and CDR2 is FNYEAQ. The CDR3 spells CASSQDRGPSGETQYF. In nucleotides, the CDR3 is TGTGCCAGCAGCCAGGACAGGGGGCCTTCGGGGGAGACCCAGTACTTC.

There are a few counts of this clonotype. The chain links TRBV11-3 to TRBJ2-7, with D maybe TRBD1 (5 bases). CDR3 length equals 13 residues. With 7 bases removed from V and 2 bases from J, the gap between germline ends came to 12 bases. Germline CDR1 SGHNT, CDR2 YENEEA. CDR3 amino acids: CASTSQGPYEQYV. The CDR3 DNA sequence: TGTGCCAGCACCTCCCAGGGTCCCTACGAGCAGTACGTC.

This clonotype has just a few counts. The rearrangement links TRBV28 to TRBJ2-6; D may be TRBD1 (5 bases). The germline V and J ends were trimmed by 6 bases and 2 bases, with 14 bases remaining between them. CDR3 length: 16 amino acids. The germline V gene encodes CDR1 MDHEN and CDR2 SYDVKM. CDR3 residues: CASRPQGTAGANVLTF. In DNA form, the CDR3 reads TGTGCCAGCAGACCTCAGGGTACTGCTGGGGCCAACGTCCTGACTTTC. Combining the CDR3 with reference TRBV28 and TRBJ2-6 gives the whole variable domain DVKVTQSSRYLVKRTGEKVFLECVQDMDHENMFWYRQDPGLGLRLIYFSYDVKMKEKGDIPEGYSVSREKKERFSLILESASTNQTSMYLCASRPQGTAGANVLTFGAGSRLTVL.

This clonotype came up a few times. The chain recombines TRBV9 with TRBJ2-3; D is uncertain. The V gene's germline CDR1 is SGDLS and CDR2 YYNGEE. The CDR3 consists of 13 residues. The ends were cut back, 3 bases at V and 3 bases at J, with 8 bases in the middle. CDR3: CASSGLETDTQYF. The CDR3, as DNA: TGTGCCAGCAGCGGATTAGAAACAGATACGCAGTATTTT.

The V call is TRBV3-1, the J call TRBJ1-5; D is unclear. This CDR3 comprises 15 residues. Germline CDR1 is LGHDT and CDR2 is YNNKEL (reference sequence). Trimming removed 8 bases from V and 6 bases from J, with 20 bases in between. The chain's CDR3 is CASSQDLTEGQPQHF. CDR3 nucleotides: TGTGCCAGCTCCCAAGATTTAACAGAGGGTCAGCCCCAGCATTTT.

The chain recombines TRBV6-5 with TRBJ1-2; 9 bases are a match to TRBD1. The CDR3 is 15 residues long. Looked up from germline, CDR1 is MNHEY and CDR2 is SVGAGI. The J segment lost 5 bases and the V segment lost 2 bases, leaving 6 bases of the junction unmatched. The chain's CDR3 is CASSYRTGAVYGYTF. The CDR3 DNA reads TGTGCCAGCAGTTACCGGACAGGGGCTGTGTATGGCTACACCTTC.

This clonotype was counted only a few times. The chain links TRBV20-1 to TRBJ2-2; tentatively, D is TRBD2 (6 bases). The CDR3 has 16 residues. Germline CDR1 is DFQATT and CDR2 is SNEGSKA (reference sequence). V was clipped by 1 base and J by 4 bases, with 16 bases between them. The CDR3 protein is CSARVRDSPITGELFF. DNA for the CDR3: TGCAGTGCTAGAGTCCGGGACTCCCCTATCACCGGGGAGCTGTTTTTT.

The chain couples TRBV5-1 to TRBJ1-4; D is perhaps TRBD1 (6 bases). Trimming shortened V by 5 bases and J by 3 bases, and 14 bases separated the two germline ends. Germline V gene sequence: CDR1 SGHRS, CDR2 YFSETQ. The CDR3 loop spans 15 amino acids. CDR3 DNA sequence: TGCGCCAGCAGTCAACAGGGTGGCCCTAATGAAAAACTGTTTTTT. Translating it yields CASSQQGGPNEKLFF.

V and J are TRBV5-1 and TRBJ2-5, with D possibly being TRBD1 or TRBD2 (6 bases each). The V and J ends lost 7 bases and 3 bases respectively, with 13 bases between them. This CDR3 has 13 amino acids. Germline loops: CDR1 SGHRS, CDR2 YFSETQ. CDR3 sequence reads: CASRRGLEETQYF. In DNA form, the CDR3 reads TGCGCCAGCCGACGGGGGCTGGAAGAGACCCAGTACTTC. Supplemented by reference TRBV5-1 and TRBJ2-5, the full variable domain reads KAGVTQTPRYLIKTRGQQVTLSCSPISGHRSVSWYQQTPGQGLQFLFEYFSETQRNKGNFPGRFSGRQFSNSRSEMNVSTLELGDSALYLCASRRGLEETQYFGPGTRLLVL.